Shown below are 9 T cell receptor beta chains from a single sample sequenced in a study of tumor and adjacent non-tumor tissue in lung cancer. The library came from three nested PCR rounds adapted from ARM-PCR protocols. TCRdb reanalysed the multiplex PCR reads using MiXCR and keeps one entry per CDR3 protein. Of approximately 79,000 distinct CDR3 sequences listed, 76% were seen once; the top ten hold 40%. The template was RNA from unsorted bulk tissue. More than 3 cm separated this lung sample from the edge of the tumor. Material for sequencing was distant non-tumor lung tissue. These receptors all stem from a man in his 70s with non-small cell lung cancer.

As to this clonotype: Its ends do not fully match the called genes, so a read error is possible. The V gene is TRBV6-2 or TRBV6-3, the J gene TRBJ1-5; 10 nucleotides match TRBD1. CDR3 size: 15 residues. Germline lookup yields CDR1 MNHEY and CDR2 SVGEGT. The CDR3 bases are TGTGCCAGCAGTTCCGACAGGGGGCGTTTTAAGCCTCAGCATTTT. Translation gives CASSSDRGRFKPQHF.

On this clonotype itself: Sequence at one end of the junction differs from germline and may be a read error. CDR3 sequence (DNA): TGTGCCAGCAGCTCTTTTATGGTGAACACTGAAGCTTTATTT. Translating it yields CASSSFMVNTEALF. The chain has TRBV5-5 and TRBJ1-1; D ambiguous. The CDR3 loop spans 14 amino acids. From germline, CDR1 is SGHKS and CDR2 YYEKEE (reference sequence).

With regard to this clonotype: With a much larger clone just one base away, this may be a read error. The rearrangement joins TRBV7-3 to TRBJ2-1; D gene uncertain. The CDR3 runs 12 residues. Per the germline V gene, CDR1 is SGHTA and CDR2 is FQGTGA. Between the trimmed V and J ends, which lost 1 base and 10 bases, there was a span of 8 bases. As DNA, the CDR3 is TGTGCCAGCAGCTTAATGACTGGCGAGCAGTTCTTC. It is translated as CASSLMTGEQFF.

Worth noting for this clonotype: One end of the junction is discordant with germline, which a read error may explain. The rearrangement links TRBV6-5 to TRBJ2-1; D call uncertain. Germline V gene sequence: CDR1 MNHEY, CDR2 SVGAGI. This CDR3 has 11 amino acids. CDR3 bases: TGCGCCAGCAATACCGGCAATGAGCATTTCTTC. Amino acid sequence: CASNTGNEHFF.

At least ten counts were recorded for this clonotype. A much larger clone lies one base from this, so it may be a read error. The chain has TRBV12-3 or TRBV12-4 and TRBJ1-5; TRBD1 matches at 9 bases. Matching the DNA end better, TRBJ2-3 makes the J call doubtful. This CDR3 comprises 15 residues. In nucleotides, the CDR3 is TGTGCCAGCAGTTTCGAAACAGGGGGCTTTCAGCCCCAGTATTTT. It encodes CASSFETGGFQPQYF.

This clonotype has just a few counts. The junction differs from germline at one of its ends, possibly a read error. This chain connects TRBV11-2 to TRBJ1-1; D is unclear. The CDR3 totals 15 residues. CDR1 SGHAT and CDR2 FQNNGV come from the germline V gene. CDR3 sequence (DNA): TGTGACAGCAGCTTCGTAAATTCAAGGAACACTGAAGCTTTCTTT. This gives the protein CDSSFVNSRNTEAFF.

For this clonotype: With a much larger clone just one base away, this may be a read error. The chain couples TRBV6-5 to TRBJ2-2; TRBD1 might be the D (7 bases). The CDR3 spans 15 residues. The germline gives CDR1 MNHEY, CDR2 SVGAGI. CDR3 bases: TGTGCCAGCACAAGGGGGCGCGGGAACATCGGGGAGCTGTTTTTT. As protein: CASTRGRGNIGELFF.

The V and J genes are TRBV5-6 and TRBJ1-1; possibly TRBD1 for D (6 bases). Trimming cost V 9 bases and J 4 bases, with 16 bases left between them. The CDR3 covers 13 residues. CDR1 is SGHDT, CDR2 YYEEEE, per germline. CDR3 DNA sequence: TGTGCCATTGAACAAGGGGGGGGCACTGAAGCTTTCTTT. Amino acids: CAIEQGGGTEAFF.

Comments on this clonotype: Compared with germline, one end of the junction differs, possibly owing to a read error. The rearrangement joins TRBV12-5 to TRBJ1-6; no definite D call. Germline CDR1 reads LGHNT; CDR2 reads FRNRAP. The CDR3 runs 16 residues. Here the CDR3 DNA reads TGTGCTAGTGGGAAAACCGGAAGTAGGGATAATTCACCCCTCTACTTT. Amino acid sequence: CASGKTGSRDNSPLYF.